This T cell receptor beta chain was obtained from a study of cytomegalovirus exposure and HLA in healthy donors. This PCR relied on a set of 60 Vbeta primers and 13 Jbeta primers. This table comes from immunoSEQ multiplex PCR, and its TCRdb copy is limited to in-frame clones, with some not included. The data show roughly 150,000 clones, with around 72% seen just once and around 2.2% held by the top ten. Study-level findings and limits: High sensitivity and specificity were reportedly achieved when the classifier diagnosed cytomegalovirus status.

Concerning this clone: What it recognizes is unknown.

CDR1 is LNHNV, CDR2 YYDKDF, per germline (reference sequence). The CDR3 runs to 16 residues. Between the trimmed V and J ends, which lost 0 bases and 6 bases, there was a span of 14 bases. This TCR was recovered from a man in his forties in good health and CMV-seronegative. This chain joins TRBV15 and TRBJ2-2, with D possibly TRBD1 on 6 matching bases. The sequenced sample was PBMCs. CDR3 sequence reads: CATSRDPDRTAGELFF. The CDR3 DNA reads as TGTGCCACCAGCAGAGATCCCGACAGGACAGCCGGGGAGCTGTTTTTT.